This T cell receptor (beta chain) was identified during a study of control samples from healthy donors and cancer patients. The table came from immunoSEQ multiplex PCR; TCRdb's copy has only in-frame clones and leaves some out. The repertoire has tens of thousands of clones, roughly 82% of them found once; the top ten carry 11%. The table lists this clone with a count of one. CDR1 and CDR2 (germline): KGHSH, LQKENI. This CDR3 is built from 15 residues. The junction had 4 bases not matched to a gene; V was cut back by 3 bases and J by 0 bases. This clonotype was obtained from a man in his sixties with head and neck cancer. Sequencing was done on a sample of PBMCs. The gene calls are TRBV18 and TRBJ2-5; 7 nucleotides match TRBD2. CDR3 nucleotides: TGTGCCAGCTCACCCTCGAGCGGGAACCAAGAGACCCAGTACTTC. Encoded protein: CASSPSSGNQETQYF.